Presented here are 19 T cell receptor beta chains from one specimen sequenced in a study of cytomegalovirus exposure and HLA in healthy donors. Primers: 60 Vbeta forward and 13 Jbeta reverse. Profiled with immunoSEQ multiplex PCR; TCRdb holds only in-frame clones, not every one. Of about 130,000 clones in the sample, about 80% were seen once. The sequenced sample consisted of PBMCs. The receptors were sampled from a woman in her forties or fifties in good health and CMV-seronegative.

The rearrangement links TRBV19 to TRBJ2-1; 11 positions agree with TRBD2. J was trimmed by 10 bases and V by 1 base; bases with no gene match: 6. The V gene's germline CDR1 is LNHDA and CDR2 SQIVND (reference sequence). CDR3 length: 15 amino acids. The CDR3 DNA reads TGTGCCAGTAGTATAGGTCTAGCGGGAGGAAGGGAGCAGTTCTTC. Translated, it gives CASSIGLAGGREQFF.

The chain carries TRBV27 and TRBJ1-5; perhaps TRBD1 as D (5 bases). From germline, CDR1 is MNHEY and CDR2 SMNVEV (reference sequence). CDR3 length: 16 residues. V was pared by 6 bases and J by 11 bases, with 26 bases between. The CDR3 region is CASSPSWDGAGVTQHF. The CDR3 DNA follows: TGTGCCAGCAGCCCATCGTGGGACGGCGCGGGAGTGACCCAGCATTTT.

This clone was counted only a few times. The chain has TRBV29-1 and TRBJ2-7; TRBD2 agrees at 7 bases. CDR3 length: 14 residues. Germline V gene data show CDR1 as SQVTM and CDR2 as ANQGSEA. The junction had 8 bases not matched to a gene; V was cut back by 4 bases and J by 2 bases. This CDR3 is CSVVLLAVPYEQYF. As DNA, the CDR3 is TGCAGCGTTGTTCTCCTAGCGGTACCCTACGAGCAGTACTTC.

The genes are TRBV5-4 and TRBJ1-1, with 11 bases fitting TRBD1. V dropped 5 bases and J dropped 7; count of bases not matched to a gene: 7. Germline loops: CDR1 SGHNT, CDR2 YYREEE (reference sequence). The CDR3 contains 14 residues. As DNA, the CDR3 is TGTGCCAGCAGGGTGGACAGGGGGCCCGGTGAAGCTTTCTTT. It yields the protein CASRVDRGPGEAFF.

The sample holds one count of this clone. The chain carries TRBV27 and TRBJ2-1; possibly TRBD2 for D (5 bases). Between the trimmed V and J ends, which lost 6 bases and 6 bases, there was a span of 12 bases. This CDR3 comprises 13 residues. The germline CDR1 and CDR2 sequences are MNHEY and SMNVEV (reference sequence). The CDR3 sequence is CASRPPSPNEQFF. CDR3 nucleotide sequence: TGTGCCAGCAGGCCACCTAGCCCCAATGAGCAGTTCTTC.

The chain couples TRBV28 to TRBJ1-1, with no clear D. The V and J ends lost 1 base and 8 bases respectively, with 5 bases between them. The length of the CDR3 is 11 residues. Germline CDR1 reads MDHEN; CDR2 reads SYDVKM. CDR3 DNA: TGTGCCAGCAGTTTATCCGTGGAAGCTTTCTTT. Translating gives CASSLSVEAFF.

This sequence joins TRBV6-1 and TRBJ2-3; D is unresolved. The CDR3 length is 11 residues. V lost 5 bases and J lost 2, with 2 bases in between. Germline values: CDR1 MNHNS, CDR2 SASEGT. The CDR3 DNA follows: TGTGCCAGCAGTCACACAGATACGCAGTATTTT. Encoded protein: CASSHTDTQYF.

The V call is TRBV4-2, the J call TRBJ2-3, with a possible D match to TRBD2 (6 bases). CDR3 length: 15 amino acids. The germline V gene encodes CDR1 LGHNA and CDR2 YNFKEQ. Trimming removed 0 bases from V and 8 bases from J, with 15 bases in between. Here the CDR3 reads CASSQDLREWGTQYF. DNA of the CDR3: TGTGCCAGCAGCCAAGATCTACGGGAGTGGGGTACGCAGTATTTT.

The chain joins TRBV19 to TRBJ2-1, with D possibly being TRBD2 (7 bases). The CDR3 covers 15 residues. V was clipped by 6 bases and J by 6 bases, with 18 bases between them. Germline V gene sequence: CDR1 LNHDA, CDR2 SQIVND (reference sequence). CDR3 nucleotides: TGTGCCAGTAGGCCGAGCAGCGGGACACTCAATGAGCAGTTCTTC. Encoded protein: CASRPSSGTLNEQFF.

This rearrangement joins TRBV19 to TRBJ2-1; possible D gene TRBD1, 6 bases. Germline V gene data show CDR1 as LNHDA and CDR2 as SQIVND (reference sequence). The length of the CDR3 is 15 residues. The V and J ends lost 6 bases and 0 bases respectively, with 12 bases between them. Written as DNA, the CDR3 is TGTGCCAGTAGAGCGGACAGAAGCTCCTACAATGAGCAGTTCTTC. As protein: CASRADRSSYNEQFF.

In this sample, this clone turned up a few times. V gene TRBV5-1 combines with J gene TRBJ2-1; TRBD2 aligns across 11 bases. Germline-derived CDR1 and CDR2 are SGHRS and YFSETQ. Trimming at V came to 0 bases and at J to 7 bases, leaving 6 bases not matched to a gene. The CDR3 totals 16 residues. The CDR3, as DNA: TGCGCCAGCAGCTTGGTGGCTAGCGGGAGGACTAATGAGCAGTTCTTC. Protein sequence: CASSLVASGRTNEQFF.

As regards this clone: At one end, the junction sequence differs from germline, possibly due to a read error. V gene TRBV28 combines with J gene TRBJ2-7; 10 bases match TRBD1. This CDR3 has 12 residues. CDR1 and CDR2 from the germline V gene are MDHEN and SYDVKM. The CDR3 sequence: CASSPQTGGKAF. CDR3 sequence (DNA): TGTGCCAGCAGTCCGCAGACAGGGGGCAAGGCCTTC.

J is TRBJ2-7 and V is TRBV5-1; 14 bases map to TRBD2. Trimming cost V 4 bases and J 2 bases; bases outside gene matches: 8. CDR3 size: 17 residues. Germline assignment: CDR1 SGHRS and CDR2 YFSETQ. The CDR3 bases are TGCGCCAGCAGCCCCGGGACTAGCGGGAGTAGGCCCTACGAGCAGTACTTC. Translation gives CASSPGTSGSRPYEQYF.

The rearrangement joins TRBV27 to TRBJ2-2, with D perhaps matching TRBD2 (6 bases). The CDR3 consists of 14 residues. The ends were cut back, 8 bases at V and 1 base at J, with 11 bases in the middle. Per the germline V gene, CDR1 is MNHEY and CDR2 is SMNVEV (reference sequence). CDR3 DNA sequence: TGTGCCAGCGAACCGGGACTGAACACCGGGGAGCTGTTTTTT. Translation gives CASEPGLNTGELFF.

The chain combines TRBV6-1 with TRBJ1-1, with D possibly matching TRBD1 (6 bases). Germline CDR1 MNHNS, CDR2 SASEGT. This CDR3 comprises 10 residues. Trimming took 8 bases from V and 8 from J, leaving 9 bases between them. CDR3 DNA: TGTGCCAGCGGACAGAACGAAGCTTTCTTT. Its translation is CASGQNEAFF.

The rearrangement joins TRBV7-2 to TRBJ1-5; 8 positions agree with TRBD1. Germline V gene sequence: CDR1 SGHTA, CDR2 FQGNSA. Trimming at V came to 4 bases and at J to 1 base, leaving 3 bases not matched to a gene. The CDR3 loop spans 15 amino acids. CDR3 residues: CASSSDRASNQPQHF. The CDR3 nucleotides read TGTGCCAGCAGCTCGGACAGGGCCAGCAATCAGCCCCAGCATTTT.

The chain combines TRBV14 with TRBJ2-4, with D possibly TRBD2 on 6 matching bases. This CDR3 has 18 residues. V lost 0 bases, J lost 5 bases, and 20 bases lay in between. The germline CDR1 and CDR2 sequences are SGHDN and FVKESK. CDR3 sequence reads: CASSQDPVRGSWENIQYF. The DNA of the CDR3 is TGTGCCAGCAGCCAAGATCCAGTTCGGGGGAGTTGGGAAAACATTCAGTACTTC.

The CDR3 DNA reads as TGTGCCAGCAGCGCGACTAGCGGGAGTTTCAATGAGCAGTTCTTC. Translating it yields CASSATSGSFNEQFF. The chain has TRBV9 and TRBJ2-1; TRBD2 agrees at 12 bases. The germline gives CDR1 SGDLS, CDR2 YYNGEE. This CDR3 spans 15 amino acids. Unmatched junction bases numbered 4, after V lost 3 bases and J lost 6 bases.

The rearrangement uses TRBV18 and TRBJ1-1; 9 bases are a match to TRBD1. Trimming at V came to 3 bases and at J to 2 bases, leaving 19 bases not matched to a gene. The CDR3 sequence is 20 residues long. CDR1 and CDR2 (germline): KGHSH, LQKENI. In nucleotides, the CDR3 is TGTGCCAGCTCACCTTTATCACCCGCCGGGACAGGGAGTTTCAACACTGAAGCTTTCTTT. It yields the protein CASSPLSPAGTGSFNTEAFF.